This T cell receptor (beta chain) was observed in a study of cytomegalovirus exposure and HLA in healthy donors. Study-wide background: From donors who were HLA-typed, an early data release held 70 million to 90 million unique TCRs. Within the Caucasian-associated ancestry cluster were under 85% of the roughly 400 genotyped donors. General study results and limits: The productive fraction for most TCR beta V segments was about 87% or about 30% in an earlier analysis. Later genetic work tied a missense DCLRE1C variant to beta-chain V and J trimming.

This CDR3 has 17 residues. Germline V gene sequence: CDR1 SGHAT, CDR2 FQNNGV. Unmatched junction bases numbered 18, after V lost 6 bases and J lost 6 bases. On this clone: Its antigen is not known.

Vbeta (60) and Jbeta (13) primers were used in the PCR. This table comes from immunoSEQ multiplex PCR, and its TCRdb copy is limited to in-frame clones, with some not included. The sample has over 150,000 clones; roughly 85% are singletons. This receptor was obtained from a woman aged 30 to 39 in good health and CMV-seronegative. The chain uses TRBV11-2 and TRBJ2-7; 9 nucleotides align to TRBD2. Specimen: PBMCs. The CDR3, as DNA: TGTGCCAGCAGGATCCCTTATCGCGAGCGGGAGGCTGGCGAGCAGTACTTC. Its translation: CASRIPYREREAGEQYF.